This is a list of T cell receptor beta chains from one sample in a study of blood T cell repertoires in COVID-19. Sequenced by immunoSEQ multiplex PCR; TCRdb stores in-frame clones only, minus some. In the table there are fewer than 400,000 clones, 88% of which are singletons. Sequenced: PBMCs or T cells enriched from blood (not recorded which). The receptors stem from a man aged 25-45 years who had recovered from COVID-19. Each CDR3 is given with its conserved first and last residue. The D gene is left open where the match is weak. Not every row has a clone size; where given, it reads once, few, many or a size class.

CASSLTTLTGELFF,TGCGCCAGCAGCTTGACTACACTCACCGGGGAGCTGTTTTTT,NA,TRBV5-1,TRBJ2-2,NA
CASSTYSYNEQFF,TGTGCCAGCAGCACATACTCCTACAATGAGCAGTTCTTC,NA,TRBV7-3,TRBJ2-1,NA
CASRPGKNTEAFF,TGTGCCAGCAGACCAGGGAAGAACACTGAAGCTTTCTTT,NA,TRBV12-3/TRBV12-4,TRBJ1-1,NA
CASSLGGKWNTEAFF,TGTGCCAGCAGTTTGGGGGGGAAGTGGAACACTGAAGCTTTCTTT,few,TRBV6-2/TRBV6-3,TRBJ1-1,NA
CAEGDRGLPMSNQPQHF,TGCGCCGAGGGGGACAGGGGTCTTCCTATGAGCAATCAGCCCCAGCATTTT,NA,TRBV10-2,TRBJ1-5,TRBD1
CASRGTGNTGELFF,TGCGCCAGCCGTGGGACGGGAAACACCGGGGAGCTGTTTTTT,NA,TRBV10-2,TRBJ2-2,NA
CAISGHGSYEQYF,TGTGCCATCAGCGGACACGGATCCTACGAGCAGTACTTC,NA,TRBV10-3,TRBJ2-7,NA
CASSYRDTIPEAFF,TGTGCCAGCAGCTACCGGGACACGATTCCTGAAGCTTTCTTT,once,TRBV5-6,TRBJ1-1,NA
CASTHPLGETQYF,TGTGCCAGCACCCATCCTCTCGGAGAGACCCAGTACTTC,NA,TRBV7-9,TRBJ2-5,NA
CASSNNVKGLAVF,TGTGCCAGCAGCAATAATGTAAAGGGACTAGCGGTCTTC,once,TRBV5-5,TRBJ2-7,TRBD2
CATSDAGLAGTMYTQYF,TGTGCCACCAGTGACGCTGGACTAGCGGGAACCATGTATACGCAGTATTTT,NA,TRBV24-1,TRBJ2-3,TRBD2
CSVQQGYEQYF,TGCAGTGTCCAACAGGGCTACGAGCAGTACTTC,NA,TRBV20-1,TRBJ2-7,NA
CASKGTGINYGYTF,TGTGCCAGCAAAGGGACAGGGATCAACTATGGCTACACCTTC,once,TRBV2,TRBJ1-2,TRBD1
CASSLGLGGETQYF,TGTGCCAGCAGCTTGGGACTCGGCGGAGAGACCCAGTACTTC,NA,TRBV5-4,TRBJ2-5,NA
CASSLRSSGGQSSYEQYF,TGTGCCAGCAGCTTAAGGAGTAGCGGGGGGCAAAGCTCCTACGAGCAGTACTTC,few,TRBV7-9,TRBJ2-7,TRBD2
CASSPPGQGYQPQHF,TGTGCCAGCAGCCCCCCGGGACAGGGATATCAGCCCCAGCATTTT,NA,TRBV27,TRBJ1-5,TRBD1
CASSAFGTLNTGELFF,TGTGCCAGCAGCGCGTTCGGGACACTGAACACCGGGGAGCTGTTTTTT,NA,TRBV9,TRBJ2-2,NA
CSASLRTEKYYGYTF,TGCAGTGCTAGTCTTAGGACAGAGAAATACTATGGCTACACCTTC,few,TRBV20-1,TRBJ1-2,NA
CASSVGTGGNSPLHF,TGTGCCAGCAGCGTGGGGACCGGGGGGAATTCACCCCTCCACTTT,NA,TRBV9,TRBJ1-6,NA
CASSEAPGPRGGRGYTF,TGTGCCAGCAGTGAAGCTCCCGGGCCCCGAGGGGGTAGAGGCTACACCTTC,NA,TRBV6-1,TRBJ1-2,NA
CASSPKNTGELFF,TGTGCCAGCAGCCCCAAGAACACCGGGGAGCTGTTTTTT,once,TRBV5-4,TRBJ2-2,NA
CASSLGTEEAFF,TGTGCCAGCTCACTAGGGACAGAAGAAGCTTTCTTT,NA,TRBV18,TRBJ1-1,TRBD1
CASSLGQGIENYGYTF,TGTGCCAGCAGCTTAGGACAGGGTATTGAAAACTATGGCTACACCTTC,NA,TRBV7-9,TRBJ1-2,TRBD1
CASSQQGRMNTEAFF,TGTGCCAGCAGCCAACAGGGCCGCATGAACACTGAAGCTTTCTTT,NA,TRBV5-6,TRBJ1-1,NA
CASSWTGDINQPQHF,TGTGCCAGCAGTTGGACAGGGGACATCAATCAGCCCCAGCATTTT,NA,TRBV28,TRBJ1-5,TRBD1
CASSEGLAVVNEQFF,TGTGCCAGCAGTGAAGGGCTAGCGGTGGTGAATGAGCAGTTCTTC,NA,TRBV6-1,TRBJ2-1,TRBD2
CASSPLERGNYNEQFF,TGTGCCAGCAGCCCGTTGGAGCGAGGGAATTACAATGAGCAGTTCTTC,NA,TRBV7-6,TRBJ2-1,NA
CASSVESTGRNLRTDTQYF,TGTGCCAGCAGCGTAGAATCGACAGGCCGGAACCTGCGCACAGATACGCAGTATTTT,once,TRBV9,TRBJ2-3,NA
CASSQGGTGEYGYTF,TGTGCCAGCAGCCAAGGTGGGACAGGGGAGTATGGCTACACCTTC,NA,TRBV9,TRBJ1-2,TRBD1
CASRSYRQGSTDTQYF,TGTGCCAGCCGGAGCTACAGGCAGGGGAGCACAGATACGCAGTATTTT,NA,TRBV19,TRBJ2-3,NA
CASSNPPRDSDSYEQYF,TGTGCCAGCAGCAACCCCCCGAGGGACAGCGACTCCTACGAGCAGTACTTC,NA,TRBV21-1,TRBJ2-7,NA
CASTLAGRGTDTQYF,TGCGCCAGCACCCTAGCGGGGCGAGGCACAGATACGCAGTATTTT,NA,TRBV5-1,TRBJ2-3,TRBD2
CASRGRGGRGTEAFF,TGTGCCAGCAGAGGAAGGGGCGGCAGGGGAACTGAAGCTTTCTTT,NA,TRBV2,TRBJ1-1,NA
CASKSRQGPGELFF,TGTGCCAGCAAGTCACGGCAGGGCCCCGGGGAGCTGTTTTTT,few,TRBV5-4,TRBJ2-2,NA
CASRQQGLPNEKLFF,TGTGCCAGTAGACAACAGGGGCTGCCTAATGAAAAACTGTTTTTT,NA,TRBV19,TRBJ1-4,TRBD1
CASSPSGTSNNEQFF,TGCGCCAGCAGCCCCTCCGGGACTAGCAACAATGAGCAGTTCTTC,NA,TRBV5-1,TRBJ2-1,TRBD2
CSVTGVDTGELFF,TGCAGCGTTACAGGGGTAGACACCGGGGAGCTGTTTTTT,NA,TRBV29-1,TRBJ2-2,TRBD1
CASSRLGGYGYTF,TGTGCCAGCAGCCGCCTCGGCGGGTATGGCTACACCTTC,NA,TRBV6-5,TRBJ1-2,NA
CASSLGWQYEQYF,TGTGCCAGTAGTCTGGGCTGGCAATACGAGCAGTACTTC,NA,TRBV19,TRBJ2-7,NA
CAISESLRTSGDPSTDTQYF,TGTGCCATCAGTGAGTCGTTACGGACTAGCGGGGACCCTAGCACAGATACGCAGTATTTT,NA,TRBV10-3,TRBJ2-3,TRBD2
CASNGGDSGNTIYF,TGCGCCAGCAATGGGGGGGACTCTGGAAACACCATATATTTT,NA,TRBV5-1,TRBJ1-3,NA
CASSQNAGQGNTGELFF,TGCGCCAGCAGTCAAAACGCGGGACAGGGGAACACCGGGGAGCTGTTTTTT,NA,TRBV23-1,TRBJ2-2,TRBD1
CASSYGLTEAFF,TGTGCCAGCAGTTACGGGCTCACTGAAGCTTTCTTT,NA,TRBV6-2/TRBV6-3,TRBJ1-1,NA
CASSSHSWTRNYGYTF,TGTGCCAGCAGCTCCCACAGTTGGACACGGAACTATGGCTACACCTTC,once,TRBV13,TRBJ1-2,NA
CASSLDGTGVANQPQHF,TGCGCCAGCAGCTTGGACGGCACAGGGGTCGCCAATCAGCCCCAGCATTTT,NA,TRBV5-1,TRBJ1-5,TRBD1
CASSFPLGGVVPPGTEAFF,TGTGCCAGCAGCTTTCCATTGGGGGGGGTAGTCCCCCCAGGTACTGAAGCTTTCTTT,NA,TRBV7-8,TRBJ1-1,NA
CASSISGQQLHEQYF,TGCGCCAGCAGTATCTCGGGACAGCAATTACACGAGCAGTACTTC,NA,TRBV10-2,TRBJ2-7,TRBD1
CASSVSGGYTDTQYF,TGCGCCAGCAGTGTAAGCGGGGGGTACACAGATACGCAGTATTTT,NA,TRBV10-1,TRBJ2-3,TRBD2
CASTPRQGDYGYTF,TGTGCCAGTACCCCGAGACAGGGCGACTATGGCTACACCTTC,once,TRBV19,TRBJ1-2,TRBD1
CASSPRQGATEAFF,TGTGCCAGTAGTCCCCGACAGGGGGCCACTGAAGCTTTCTTT,NA,TRBV19,TRBJ1-1,TRBD1
CASSLAPSGTGELFF,TGCGCCAGCAGCTTGGCACCTAGCGGCACCGGGGAGCTGTTTTTT,NA,TRBV5-1,TRBJ2-2,TRBD2
CASSPGQANEKLFF,TGCGCCAGCAGCCCGGGACAGGCTAATGAAAAACTGTTTTTT,NA,TRBV5-1,TRBJ1-4,TRBD1
CASSFQGLASTGELFF,TGTGCCAGCAGCTTCCAGGGACTAGCGTCCACCGGGGAGCTGTTTTTT,NA,TRBV7-2,TRBJ2-2,TRBD2
CASDGQGNTEAFF,TGTGCCTCGGACGGACAGGGGAACACTGAAGCTTTCTTT,NA,TRBV6-6,TRBJ1-1,TRBD1
CASSSLAGVTGELFF,TGTGCCAGCAGCTCACTAGCGGGGGTCACCGGGGAGCTGTTTTTT,few,TRBV7-9,TRBJ2-2,TRBD2
CSATSGGTQYF,TGCAGTGCAACTAGCGGGGGTACGCAGTATTTT,NA,TRBV20-1,TRBJ2-3,TRBD2